These 8 T cell receptor beta chains originate from one sample sequenced in a study of blood T cell repertoires in COVID-19. Sequencing used immunoSEQ multiplex PCR; TCRdb keeps in-frame clones, though not all of them. The top ten hold 1.5% to 2% of the sample, which has some 120,000 clones, around nine tenths seen once. Material for sequencing was peripheral blood. These receptor sequences come from a human donor with active COVID-19. The donor label of this sample is uncertain.

This rearrangement joins TRBV28 to TRBJ1-1, with D unresolved. The CDR3 is 14 residues long. V was pared by 4 bases and J by 0 bases, with 9 bases between. Per germline, CDR1 MDHEN and CDR2 SYDVKM. The CDR3 spells CASSYYSVNTEAFF. CDR3 coding DNA: TGTGCCAGCAGTTATTACAGTGTGAACACTGAAGCTTTCTTT.

The chain recombines TRBV2 with TRBJ1-5; 7 bases line up with TRBD1. Germline V CDR1 and CDR2: SNHLY, FYNNEI. Unmatched junction bases numbered 5, after V lost 2 bases and J lost 7 bases. The CDR3 loop spans 14 amino acids. The CDR3 bases are TGTGCCAGCAGTGAATGGACAGGAAGGCAGCCCCAGCATTTT. Protein: CASSEWTGRQPQHF.

The V call is TRBV6-5, the J call TRBJ1-1; 7 bases line up with TRBD1. J was trimmed by 0 bases and V by 2 bases; bases with no gene match: 0. This CDR3 has 14 amino acids. CDR1 is MNHEY, CDR2 SVGAGI, per germline. CDR3: CASSYDRVNTEAFF. CDR3 bases: TGTGCCAGCAGTTACGACAGGGTGAACACTGAAGCTTTCTTT.

This clone appeared a few times. The chain has TRBV12-3 or TRBV12-4 and TRBJ1-1; no firm D call. There are 13 residues in the CDR3. The V end lost 5 bases, the J end lost 1 base, and 8 bases lay between the germline ends. The CDR3: CASSEQANTEAFF. CDR3 DNA sequence: TGTGCCAGCAGTGAGCAGGCGAACACTGAAGCTTTCTTT.

This clone was seen just once. J is TRBJ1-1 and V is TRBV29-1; D not resolved. Looked up from germline, CDR1 is SQVTM and CDR2 is ANQGSEA. Trimming pared 4 bases from V and 3 bases from J, leaving 9 bases between. This CDR3 spans 12 amino acids. This chain's CDR3 is CSVVSVDTEAFF. The CDR3 coding sequence is TGCAGCGTTGTCTCAGTCGACACTGAAGCTTTCTTT.

The J gene is TRBJ1-3, the V gene TRBV14; D is undetermined. V lost 2 bases and J lost 0, with 8 bases in between. Germline V gene sequence: CDR1 SGHDN, CDR2 FVKESK. The CDR3 contains 15 residues. CDR3: CASSQFPSSGNTIYF. The CDR3 DNA is TGTGCCAGCAGCCAATTTCCGAGCTCTGGAAACACCATATATTTT.

The chain couples TRBV7-3 to TRBJ1-1; TRBD1 aligns across 7 bases. Germline V CDR1 and CDR2: SGHTA, FQGTGA. V lost 3 bases and J lost 1; bases outside the gene matches: 2. This CDR3 comprises 14 residues. The CDR3 loop reads CASSFNRGNTEAFF. The DNA of the CDR3 is TGTGCCAGCAGCTTCAACAGGGGGAACACTGAAGCTTTCTTT.

V is TRBV4-2 and J is TRBJ2-3; tentatively, D is TRBD2 (7 bases). The CDR3 is made up of 17 amino acids. Germline V lookup: CDR1 LGHNA, CDR2 YNFKEQ. Trimming cost V 1 base and J 2 bases, with 16 bases left between them. The CDR3 is CASSQAPGGPITDTQYF. For the CDR3, the DNA is TGTGCCAGCAGCCAAGCGCCGGGGGGCCCTATCACAGATACGCAGTATTTT.